What follows are 2 T cell receptor beta chains derived from one specimen sequenced in a study of Graves' ophthalmopathy and Graves' hyperthyroidism. Scientists amplified the TCR beta CDR3 regions from RNA transcripts. Scientists carried out first-round RT-PCR using HTBI primers and then a second-round multiplex PCR. From the multiplex PCR reads, TCRdb called clonotypes with MiXCR, one entry per CDR3 protein. The repertoire holds approximately 640,000 distinct CDR3 sequences, 35% to 45% seen once, with over 2.5% in the top ten. Sequenced material: peripheral blood. These receptors were collected from an adult man with Graves' ophthalmopathy.

This clonotype was recorded many times. The rearrangement uses TRBV7-2 and TRBJ1-5, with D uncertain. With 5 bases removed from V and 7 bases from J, the gap between germline ends came to 12 bases. CDR1 and CDR2 from the germline V gene are SGHTA and FQGNSA. The CDR3 consists of 13 residues. CDR3 nucleotides: TGTGCCAGCAGCCCCGGATCGGGACAGCCCCAGCATTTT. Translation: CASSPGSGQPQHF.

This clonotype was seen only a few times. V is TRBV4-3 and J is TRBJ1-6, with D tentatively TRBD1 (6 bases). The CDR3 extends over 15 amino acids. Trimming removed 3 bases from V and 7 bases from J, with 13 bases in between. Germline V gives CDR1 LGHNA, CDR2 YSLEER. CDR3 nucleotide sequence: TGCGCCAGCAGCCATAAGGACAGCGAGAATTCACCCCTCCACTTT. Residues: CASSHKDSENSPLHF.